This TCR beta chain was retrieved from a study of CD8 T cells in ankylosing spondylitis. Regarding the study as a whole: Ankylosing spondylitis blood appeared to be characterized by a TCR beta motif of several highly homologous variants.

Germline values: CDR1 LNHDA, CDR2 SQIVND (reference sequence). Trimming left V 1 base short and J 0 bases short, with 13 bases between. The CDR3 extends over 17 amino acids. TCRdb reprocessed the 5' RACE reads via MiXCR and lists one record per CDR3 protein. The data contain over 400,000 distinct CDR3 sequences, roughly 27% of them singletons. About this clonotype: What it binds is not known.

Sequencing used blood, either unsorted or a sorted T cell fraction (not recorded which). This receptor was taken from a male donor with ankylosing spondylitis. The chain is built from TRBV19 and TRBJ2-1; the D is unclear. The CDR3 is CASSIGKGRSSYNEQFF. CDR3 nucleotide sequence: TGTGCCAGTAGTATAGGAAAAGGTCGAAGCTCCTACAATGAGCAGTTCTTC.